The 4 T cell receptor beta chains below were found in one sample sequenced in a study of blood T cells in healthy people across ages. A second PCR, run for about 7 to 11 cycles, used a sample-barcoded 5' primer plus a J-beta primer mix. TCRdb recomputed calls from the 5' RACE reads with MiXCR, one row per CDR3 protein. Of 650,000 to 700,000 distinct CDR3 sequences listed, approximately 29% are singletons. Sequenced: blood. These receptors all come from a woman aged 80 or older in good health.

The genes are TRBV29-1 and TRBJ1-2; D unclear. This CDR3 is 12 amino acids long. The germline V gene encodes CDR1 SQVTM and CDR2 ANQGSEA. V was pared by 7 bases and J by 0 bases, with 9 bases between. The CDR3 here is CSARQANYGYTF. The DNA of the CDR3 is TGCAGCGCTCGGCAGGCTAACTATGGCTACACCTTC.

This clonotype was seen a handful of times. V gene TRBV20-1 combines with J gene TRBJ1-1, with D tentatively TRBD1 (5 bases). The germline CDR1 and CDR2 sequences are DFQATT and SNEGSKA (reference sequence). CDR3 length equals 15 residues. Trimming removed 0 bases from V and 6 bases from J, with 17 bases in between. The CDR3 protein is CSARDRGAGGPEAFF. CDR3 sequence (DNA): TGCAGTGCTAGAGATAGAGGCGCCGGGGGTCCTGAAGCTTTCTTT.

This clonotype was found many times. The chain uses TRBV3-1 and TRBJ2-7; D not resolved. CDR3 size: 17 residues. The germline V gene has CDR1 LGHDT and CDR2 YNNKEL (reference sequence). The V gene lost 0 bases and the J gene lost 0 bases, with 15 bases spanning the gap. The CDR3 sequence is CASSQDGWGSPSYEQYF. CDR3 in DNA: TGTGCCAGCAGCCAAGATGGGTGGGGATCACCCTCCTACGAGCAGTACTTC.

To note about this clonotype: At one end, the junction sequence differs from germline, possibly due to a read error. The chain employs TRBV5-1 and TRBJ2-5, with TRBD1 identical over 7 bases. TRBJ2-7 matches the DNA end more closely, so the J call is doubtful. The germline V gene has CDR1 SGHRS and CDR2 YFSETQ. CDR3 size: 15 residues. CDR3 residues: CAGSWASGGVDEQYF. The CDR3 DNA follows: TGCGCCGGCAGCTGGGCATCAGGGGGAGTTGACGAGCAGTACTTC.